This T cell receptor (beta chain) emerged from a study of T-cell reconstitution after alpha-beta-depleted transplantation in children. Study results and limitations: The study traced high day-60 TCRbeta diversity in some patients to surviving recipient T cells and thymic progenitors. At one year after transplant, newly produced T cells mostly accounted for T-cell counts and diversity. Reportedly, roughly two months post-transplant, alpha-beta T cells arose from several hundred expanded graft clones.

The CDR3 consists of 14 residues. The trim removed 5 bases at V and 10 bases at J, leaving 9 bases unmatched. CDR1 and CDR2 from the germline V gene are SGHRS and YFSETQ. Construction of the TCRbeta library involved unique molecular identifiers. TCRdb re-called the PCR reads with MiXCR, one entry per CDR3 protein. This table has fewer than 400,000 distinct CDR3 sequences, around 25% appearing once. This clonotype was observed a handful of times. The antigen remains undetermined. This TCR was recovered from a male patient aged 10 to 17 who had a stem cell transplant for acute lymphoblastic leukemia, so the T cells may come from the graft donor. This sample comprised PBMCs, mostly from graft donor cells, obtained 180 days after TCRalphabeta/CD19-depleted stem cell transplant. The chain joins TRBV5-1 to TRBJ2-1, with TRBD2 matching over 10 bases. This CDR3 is CASRLTGTSAEQFF. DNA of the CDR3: TGCGCCAGCAGGTTGACGGGGACTAGCGCCGAGCAGTTCTTC.